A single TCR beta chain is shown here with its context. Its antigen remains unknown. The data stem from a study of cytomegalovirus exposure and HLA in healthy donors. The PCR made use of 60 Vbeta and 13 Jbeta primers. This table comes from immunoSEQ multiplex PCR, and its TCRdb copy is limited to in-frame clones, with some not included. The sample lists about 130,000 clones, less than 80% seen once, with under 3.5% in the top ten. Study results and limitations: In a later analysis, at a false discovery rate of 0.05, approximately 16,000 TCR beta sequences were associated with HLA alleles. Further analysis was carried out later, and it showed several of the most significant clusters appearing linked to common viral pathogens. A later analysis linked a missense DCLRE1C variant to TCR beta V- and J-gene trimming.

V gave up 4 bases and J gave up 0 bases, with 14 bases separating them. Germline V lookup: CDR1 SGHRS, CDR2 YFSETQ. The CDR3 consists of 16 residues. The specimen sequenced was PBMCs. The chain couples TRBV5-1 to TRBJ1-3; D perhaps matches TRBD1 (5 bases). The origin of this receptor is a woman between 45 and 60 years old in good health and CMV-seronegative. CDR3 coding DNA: TGCGCCAGCAGCCCCGGACAAACTGGCTCTGGAAACACCATATATTTT. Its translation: CASSPGQTGSGNTIYF. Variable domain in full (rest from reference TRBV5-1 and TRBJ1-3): KAGVTQTPRYLIKTRGQQVTLSCSPISGHRSVSWYQQTPGQGLQFLFEYFSETQRNKGNFPGRFSGRQFSNSRSEMNVSTLELGDSALYLCASSPGQTGSGNTIYFGEGSWLTVV.